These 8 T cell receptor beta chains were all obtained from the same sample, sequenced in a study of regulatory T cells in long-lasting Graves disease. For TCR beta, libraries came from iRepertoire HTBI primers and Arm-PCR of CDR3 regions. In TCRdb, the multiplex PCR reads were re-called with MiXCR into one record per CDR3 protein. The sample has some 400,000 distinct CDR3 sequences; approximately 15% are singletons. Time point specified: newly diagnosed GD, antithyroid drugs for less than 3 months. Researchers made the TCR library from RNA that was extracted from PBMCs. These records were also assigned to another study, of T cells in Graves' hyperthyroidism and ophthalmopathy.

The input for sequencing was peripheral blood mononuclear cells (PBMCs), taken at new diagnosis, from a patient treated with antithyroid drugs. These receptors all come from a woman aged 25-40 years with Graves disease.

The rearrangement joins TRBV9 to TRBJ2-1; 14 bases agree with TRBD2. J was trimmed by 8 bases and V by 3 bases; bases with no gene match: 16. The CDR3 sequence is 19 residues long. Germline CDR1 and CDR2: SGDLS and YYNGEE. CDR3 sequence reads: CASSAGSGTSGSHLDEQFF. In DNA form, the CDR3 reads TGTGCCAGCAGCGCGGGTTCCGGGACTAGCGGGAGCCATCTCGATGAGCAGTTCTTC.

The CDR3 DNA sequence: TGTGCCAGCAGTTACTCTAGTCAGTCCAATCAGCCCCAGCATTTT. This encodes CASSYSSQSNQPQHF. V is TRBV6-2 or TRBV6-3 and J is TRBJ1-5; D is ambiguous. Germline V lookup: CDR1 MNHEY, CDR2 SVGEGT. The CDR3 is 15 residues long. Between the trimmed V and J ends, which lost 0 bases and 3 bases, there was a span of 9 bases.

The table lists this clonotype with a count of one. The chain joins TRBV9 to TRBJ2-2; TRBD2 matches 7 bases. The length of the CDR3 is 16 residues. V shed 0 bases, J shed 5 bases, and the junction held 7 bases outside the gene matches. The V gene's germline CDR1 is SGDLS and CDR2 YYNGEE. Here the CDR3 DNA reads TGTGCCAGCAGCGTAGTCATTGGAGCGGGAACCGGGGAGCTGTTTTTT. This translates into CASSVVIGAGTGELFF.

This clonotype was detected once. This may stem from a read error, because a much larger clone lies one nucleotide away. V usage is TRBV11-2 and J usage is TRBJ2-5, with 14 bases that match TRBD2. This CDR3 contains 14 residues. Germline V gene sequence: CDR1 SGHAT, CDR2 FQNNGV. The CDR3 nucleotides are TGTGCCAGCAGCCCCCGACTAGCGGGAGGGCCACTGTTCTTC. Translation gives CASSPRLAGGPLFF.

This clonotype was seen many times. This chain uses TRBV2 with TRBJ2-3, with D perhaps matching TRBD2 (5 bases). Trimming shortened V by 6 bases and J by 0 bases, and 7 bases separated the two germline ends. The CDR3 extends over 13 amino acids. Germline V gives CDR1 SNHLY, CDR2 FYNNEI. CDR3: CASRRGSTDTQYF. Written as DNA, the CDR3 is TGTGCCAGCAGAAGAGGGAGCACAGATACGCAGTATTTT.

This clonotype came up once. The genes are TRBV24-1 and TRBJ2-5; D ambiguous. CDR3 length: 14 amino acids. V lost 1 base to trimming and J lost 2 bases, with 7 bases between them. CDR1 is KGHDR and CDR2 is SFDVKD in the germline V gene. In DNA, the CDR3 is TGTGCCACCAGTGATTTCTATCAGCAAGAGACCCAGTACTTC. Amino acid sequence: CATSDFYQQETQYF.

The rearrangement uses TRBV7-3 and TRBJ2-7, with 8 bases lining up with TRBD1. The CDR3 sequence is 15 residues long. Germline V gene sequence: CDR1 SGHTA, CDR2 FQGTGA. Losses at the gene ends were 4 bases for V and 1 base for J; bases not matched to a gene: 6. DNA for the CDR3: TGTGCCAGCAGCTCCTCGGGACAGGCTTCCTACGAGCAGTACTTC. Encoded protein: CASSSSGQASYEQYF.

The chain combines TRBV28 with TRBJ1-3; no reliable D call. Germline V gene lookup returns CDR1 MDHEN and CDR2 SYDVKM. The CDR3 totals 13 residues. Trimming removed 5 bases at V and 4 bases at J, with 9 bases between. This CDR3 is CASSTSLGNTIYF. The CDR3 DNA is TGTGCCAGCAGTACTTCATTAGGAAACACCATATATTTT.